The subject of this entry is one T cell receptor beta chain. Antigen specificity is unknown. Unique molecular identifiers tagged the TCRbeta library. TCRdb re-called the PCR reads with MiXCR, one entry per CDR3 protein. Of approximately 800,000 distinct CDR3 sequences listed, about 15% are singletons. The data were taken from a study of T-cell reconstitution after alpha-beta-depleted transplantation in children. V gave up 5 bases and J gave up 0 bases, with 11 bases separating them. The CDR3 loop spans 14 amino acids. CDR1 is SGHRS and CDR2 is YFSETQ in the germline V gene. Study-wide findings and caveats: Reportedly, only several hundred clones from non-depleted graft cells drove alpha-beta T-cell counts at about two months. Surviving recipient T cells and thymic progenitors produced the high day-60 TCRbeta diversity seen in some patients. One year post-transplant, T-cell counts and diversity were largely derived from T cells produced anew.

Sequencing was performed on PBMCs, mostly from graft donor cells, taken 360 days after TCRalphabeta/CD19-depleted stem cell transplant. This TCR derives from a male patient younger than 18 who had a stem cell transplant for acute lymphoblastic leukemia, so the T cells may come from the graft donor. The rearrangement uses TRBV5-1 and TRBJ2-5, with D maybe TRBD2 (7 bases). The CDR3 loop reads CASSGGAYQETQYF. CDR3 nucleotides: TGCGCCAGCAGTGGGGGGGCGTACCAAGAGACCCAGTACTTC.